A single TCR beta chain is shown here with its context. The source of the sample is a study of blood T cell repertoires in COVID-19. Background on the study: Sites across the United States, Italy and Spain contributed samples from acute and convalescent COVID-19. In each case, the material was cDNA or gDNA derived from T cells, B-cell-depleted T cells, or PBMCs.

As originally analysed: The assay estimated nucleated cells by amplifying reference gene primers. Produced via immunoSEQ multiplex PCR; TCRdb's table is partial and in-frame only. The V and J calls and clone size are taken from that table; D and trimming were inferred from the DNA. This table holds over 45,000 clones, roughly 89% found once. V was pared by 0 bases and J by 8 bases, with 12 bases between. Germline-derived CDR1 and CDR2 are SGDLS and YYNGEE. The CDR3 is 14 residues long. Material: peripheral blood. The J gene is TRBJ2-1, the V gene TRBV9; D unresolved. The sequence was collected from a human donor in a cohort sampled during active COVID-19. The chain's CDR3 is CASSVDRLEDEQFF. CDR3 DNA sequence: TGTGCCAGCAGCGTAGATCGGCTAGAGGATGAGCAGTTCTTC.